This TCR beta chain was captured by sequencing in a study of response to subunit inactivated influenza vaccine. The study's findings and limits: The study's authors posited that every seasonal influenza vaccination enlists few new T cells.

The germline V gene has CDR1 DFQATT and CDR2 SNEGSKA (reference sequence). There are 12 residues in the CDR3. V was clipped by 3 bases and J by 1 base, with 6 bases between them. MiXCR was run by TCRdb on the RT-PCR reads, yielding one entry per CDR3 protein. The table has roughly 570,000 distinct CDR3 sequences, roughly 13% seen once. Ten or more counts support this clonotype. Its antigen is unidentified. The sample in question was PBMCs from blood, obtained 45 days after vaccination. The sequence derives from a man aged 45-65 years who received an inactivated influenza vaccine. This chain connects TRBV20-1 to TRBJ1-1; D is ambiguous. CDR3 sequence: CSARGPNTEAFF. The CDR3 bases are TGCAGTGCTAGGGGCCCGAACACTGAAGCTTTCTTT.